This T cell receptor (beta chain) was recovered during a study of blood T cell repertoires in COVID-19. The repertoire was sequenced with immunoSEQ multiplex PCR; TCRdb's copy has only in-frame clones and lacks some. The sample lists roughly 240,000 clones, more than 70% occurring once. In this sample, this clone turned up once. Germline lookup yields CDR1 SGHTA and CDR2 FQGNSA. V lost 3 bases and J lost 5; bases outside the gene matches: 4. This CDR3 is built from 14 residues. The sequence came from a woman aged 80 or over with COVID-19, enrolled during active disease. The chain employs TRBV7-2 and TRBJ2-5; 9 bases align to TRBD2. Input material: peripheral blood. CDR3 nucleotide sequence: TGTGCCAGCAGCTTTATAACTAGCGGGGAGACCCAGTACTTC. Its protein is CASSFITSGETQYF. The full variable domain, completed using reference TRBV7-2 and TRBJ2-5, is GAGVSQSPSNKVTEKGKDVELRCDPISGHTALYWYRQSLGQGLEFLIYFQGNSAPDKSGLPSDRFSAERTGGSVSTLTIQRTQQEDSAVYLCASSFITSGETQYFGPGTRLLVL.